This T cell receptor beta chain came from a study of blood T cell repertoires in COVID-19. On the study more broadly: PBMCs, B-cell-depleted T cells, or T cells were the source of the cDNA or gDNA that made up the material.

Assay used: immunoSEQ multiplex PCR; TCRdb lists only in-frame clones, some missing. The data hold around 200,000 clones, with around 80% observed a single time. The origin of this receptor is a man aged 40-55 years with active or convalescent COVID-19. Material for sequencing was peripheral blood.

CDR3: CASSQGGTGLGLGSYEQYF. CDR3 DNA sequence: TGTGCCAGCAGCCAAGGAGGGACAGGGCTGGGACTGGGGAGTTACGAGCAGTACTTC. The V and J genes are TRBV3-1 (or the pseudogene TRBV3-2) and TRBJ2-7, with 9 bases lining up with TRBD1. Germline lookup yields CDR1 LGHDT and CDR2 YNNKEL (reference sequence). The CDR3 runs 19 residues. V shed 1 base, J shed 4 bases, and the junction held 17 bases outside the gene matches.